A single sample gave rise to the 9 T cell receptor beta chains below, sequenced in a study of blood T cells in healthy people across ages (dated by TCRdb to the mid-2010s). Library creation used 5' RACE. The data were produced on an Illumina HiSeq 2500. A second about 7 to 11 cycle PCR used a sample-barcoded 5' primer and a J-beta primer mix. Using fastp at Q25 and MiXCR, TCRdb reprocessed the public reads and kept productive beta chains. Records with the same CDR3 protein are collapsed into one entry carrying the most frequent genes and DNA. In this sample the table shows 1 million to 1.2 million distinct CDR3 sequences, approximately 38% of which occur a single time. Jointly, the top ten make up around 13% of the sample. The sequenced material came from blood. These receptors were collected from a man younger than 35 in good health.

This clonotype was observed a few times. The V call is TRBV20-1, the J call TRBJ1-5, with TRBD1 matching 9 bases. This CDR3 has 16 amino acids. Germline V lookup: CDR1 DFQATT, CDR2 SNEGSKA (reference sequence). J was trimmed by 7 bases and V by 0 bases; bases with no gene match: 10. This CDR3 is CSARDQGQGGLQPQHF. As DNA, the CDR3 is TGCAGTGCTAGAGATCAGGGACAGGGAGGTTTGCAGCCCCAGCATTTT.

This clonotype was seen a handful of times. The chain employs TRBV20-1 and TRBJ1-2, with 8 nucleotides matching TRBD1. Germline V CDR1 and CDR2: DFQATT, SNEGSKA (reference sequence). The CDR3 spans 13 residues. The CDR3 sequence is CSSRGPPNYGYTF. CDR3 coding DNA: TGCAGCTCCAGGGGGCCCCCAAACTATGGCTACACCTTC.

The gene calls are TRBV7-3 and TRBJ2-3; D is uncertain. V shed 2 bases and J shed 6 bases, with 21 bases lying between them. This CDR3 is 17 amino acids long. CDR1 SGHTA and CDR2 FQGTGA come from the germline V gene. The CDR3 is CASSLRVTAEGVDTQYF. Here the CDR3 DNA reads TGTGCCAGCAGCTTACGGGTCACCGCAGAAGGTGTTGATACGCAGTATTTT. Combining the CDR3 with reference TRBV7-3 and TRBJ2-3 gives the whole variable domain GAGVSQTPSNKVTEKGKYVELRCDPISGHTALYWYRQSLGQGPEFLIYFQGTGAADDSGLPNDRFFAVRPEGSVSTLKIQRTERGDSAVYLCASSLRVTAEGVDTQYFGPGTRLTVL.

The table lists this clonotype with a few counts. J is TRBJ2-5 and V is TRBV6-5, with unresolved D. CDR3 length: 14 residues. In germline, CDR1 is MNHEY, CDR2 SVGAGI. V lost 0 bases and J lost 5, with 10 bases in between. CDR3 region: CASSYSASLETQYF. The CDR3 DNA reads as TGTGCCAGCAGTTACTCGGCTAGTTTGGAGACCCAGTACTTC.

This clonotype occurred many times. V gene TRBV9 combines with J gene TRBJ1-2; D remains unclear. The germline V gene has CDR1 SGDLS and CDR2 YYNGEE. The CDR3 covers 12 residues. Trimming pared 0 bases from V and 4 bases from J, leaving 4 bases between. Written as DNA, the CDR3 is TGTGCCAGCAGCGTAGAAGGCTATGGCTACACCTTC. Translation: CASSVEGYGYTF. Looking up the rest from reference TRBV9 and TRBJ1-2 gives the full variable domain: DSGVTQTPKHLITATGQRVTLRCSPRSGDLSVYWYQQSLDQGLQFLIQYYNGEERAKGNILERFSAQQFPDLHSELNLSSLELGDSALYFCASSVEGYGYTFGSGTRLTVV.

In regard to this clonotype: Just one base apart from a much larger clone, this may be a read error. V gene TRBV29-1 combines with J gene TRBJ2-3; 7 bases fit TRBD1. Germline CDR1 SQVTM, CDR2 ANQGSEA. This CDR3 spans 14 amino acids. CDR3 sequence (DNA): TGCAGCGTTATCCCCAGGGGGAGCGCAGATATGCAGTATTTT. Protein product: CSVIPRGSADMQYF.

In regard to this clonotype: Relative to the germline gene, one junction end is altered; a read error may explain this. V and J are TRBV14 and TRBJ2-5; 9 positions match TRBD2. This CDR3 region has 14 residues. Germline-derived CDR1 and CDR2 are SGHDN and FVKESK. CDR3 DNA: TGTGCCAGCAGCAATAGCGGGGGACAAGAGACCCAGTACTTT. Protein product: CASSNSGGQETQYF.

The chain links TRBV7-9 to TRBJ2-1; 7 nucleotides agree with TRBD1. CDR3 length equals 15 residues. Germline CDR1 and CDR2: SEHNR and FQNEAQ (reference sequence). The V and J ends lost 8 bases and 10 bases, in that order; junction bases with no gene match: 17. This CDR3 is CASLIGQVRCKEQFF. As DNA, the CDR3 is TGTGCCAGCCTTATAGGACAGGTTCGCTGCAAGGAGCAGTTCTTC.

The CDR3 coding sequence is TGTGCCAGCCGGAAAGGGGGCGCGACCTACACCGGGGAGCTGTTTTTT. It yields the protein CASRKGGATYTGELFF. The rearrangement links TRBV6-2 or TRBV6-3 to TRBJ2-2; 7 bases fit TRBD1. The ends lost 8 bases at V and 3 bases at J; junction bases unmatched: 12. The CDR3 length is 16 residues. From germline, CDR1 is MNHEY and CDR2 SVGEGT.